This TCR beta chain was captured by sequencing in a study of blood T cell repertoires in COVID-19. Study information: PBMCs, B-cell-depleted T cells, or T cells provided the cDNA or gDNA that made up the material.

Germline CDR1 SGHTS, CDR2 YDEGEE. This CDR3 comprises 15 residues. Trimming cost V 4 bases and J 0 bases, with 13 bases left between them. In the original processing: Nucleated cell number was recorded as an estimate derived from reference gene primer amplification. The data were produced by immunoSEQ multiplex PCR, yet TCRdb's version contains in-frame clones alone and is incomplete. For V, J and clone size, that table is used; D and trimming come from the DNA. Among about 140,000 clones listed, approximately 88% were seen once. The chain combines TRBV5-8 with TRBJ1-2; weak D call: TRBD1 (6 bases). The sequenced sample consisted of peripheral blood. This receptor was obtained from a man aged 65-85 years with acute or convalescent COVID-19. In DNA, the CDR3 is TGTGCCAGCAGCATTCTTTGGACAGCTAACTATGGCTACACCTTC. Amino acid sequence: CASSILWTANYGYTF.